This is a list of T cell receptor beta chains from one sample in a study of Graves' ophthalmopathy and Graves' hyperthyroidism. TCRdb re-derived calls from the multiplex PCR reads in MiXCR, one entry per CDR3 protein. The sample lists 150,000 to 200,000 distinct CDR3 sequences, 39% occurring once. The sequenced sample was peripheral blood. These receptors all come from a man aged 25-45 years with Graves' ophthalmopathy. Each CDR3 is given with its conserved first and last residue. The D gene is left open where the match is weak. Clone size, where shown, is once, few, many, or a class for clones that have expanded.

j_gene	v_gene	abundance	d_gene	CDR3nt	CDR3aa
TRBJ1-2	TRBV6-1	many	TRBD1	TGTGCCAGCAGTGCGACCGGACAGGGGTCCCGTGGCTACACCTTC	CASSATGQGSRGYTF
TRBJ2-1	TRBV6-2/TRBV6-3	many	TRBD2	TGTGCCAGCAGTTTCAAGGGACTAGCGGTTTCGTATGAGCAGTTCTTC	CASSFKGLAVSYEQFF
TRBJ1-6	TRBV7-3	.	TRBD1	TGTGCCAGCAGCCCCAACGCCAGGGGGCTGAATTCACCCCTCCACTTT	CASSPNARGLNSPLHF
TRBJ2-7	TRBV12-3/TRBV12-4	once	.	TGTGCCAGCAGTCCCAACAGGTGGCTAGTCCCCTACGAGCAGTACTTC	CASSPNRWLVPYEQYF
TRBJ2-7	TRBV28	many	.	TGTGCCAGCACCCTTAGGTGGAGGGACGAGCAGTACTTC	CASTLRWRDEQYF
TRBJ2-2	TRBV7-2	.	TRBD2	TGTGCCAGCAGCATCACTAGCGGCCGCACCGGGGAGCTGTTTTTT	CASSITSGRTGELFF
TRBJ2-7	TRBV29-1	many	TRBD2	TGCAGCGTTGAGAAGGGAGGGGCCCCCTACGAGCAGTACTTC	CSVEKGGAPYEQYF
TRBJ2-5	TRBV6-5	many	TRBD2	TGTGCCAGCAACGGGGGGGGGGAGACCCAGTACTTC	CASNGGGETQYF
TRBJ1-2	TRBV28	.	.	TGTGCCAGCAGTTCTACCACCGGGACACCTAACTATGGCTACACCTTC	CASSSTTGTPNYGYTF
TRBJ1-2	TRBV20-1	.	.	TGCAGTGCTAGAGATCCCGGGCCTAGGACCGGCTACACCTTC	CSARDPGPRTGYTF
TRBJ2-5	TRBV12-3/TRBV12-4	few	TRBD1	TGTGCCAGCGGAGGGACAGGACAAGAGACCCAGTACTTC	CASGGTGQETQYF
TRBJ2-7	TRBV7-9	many	.	TGTGCCAGCAGCTCCTCGGACGGAGGATTTTACGAGCAGTACTTC	CASSSSDGGFYEQYF
TRBJ2-5	TRBV7-2	.	TRBD2	TGTGCCAGCAGCTTAGTAGCGGGGCCCTACCAAGAGACCCAGTACTTC	CASSLVAGPYQETQYF
TRBJ2-2	TRBV6-1	few	.	TGTGCCAGCCTACTTGGGGGCACCGGGGAGCTGTTTTTT	CASLLGGTGELFF
TRBJ1-1	TRBV12-3/TRBV12-4	.	TRBD1	TGTGCCAGCAGTACAGGGGGCATGAACACTGAAGCTTTCTTT	CASSTGGMNTEAFF
TRBJ1-1	TRBV30	many	.	TGTGCCTGGAGCCCGACAGTGAACACTGAAGCTTTCTTT	CAWSPTVNTEAFF
TRBJ2-5	TRBV6-1	.	.	TGTGCCAGCAGTCGTCTAGGGGGAGAAGAGACCCAGTACTTC	CASSRLGGEETQYF
TRBJ1-6	TRBV27	.	.	TGTGCCAGCAATTTAAGGTGGGGCTCACCCCTCCACTTT	CASNLRWGSPLHF
TRBJ1-5	TRBV6-2/TRBV6-3	.	.	TGTGCCAGCAGTTTAGGTAAGGGAACACTCAATCAGCCCCAGCATTTT	CASSLGKGTLNQPQHF
TRBJ1-2	TRBV7-2	many	.	TGTGCCAGCAGCCCTTGGACATCATCGGGGGATGGCTACACCTTC	CASSPWTSSGDGYTF
TRBJ2-5	TRBV12-3/TRBV12-4	.	TRBD1	TGTGCCAGCGGATACTATGACAGGGGGCCGTGGGAGACCCAGTACTTC	CASGYYDRGPWETQYF